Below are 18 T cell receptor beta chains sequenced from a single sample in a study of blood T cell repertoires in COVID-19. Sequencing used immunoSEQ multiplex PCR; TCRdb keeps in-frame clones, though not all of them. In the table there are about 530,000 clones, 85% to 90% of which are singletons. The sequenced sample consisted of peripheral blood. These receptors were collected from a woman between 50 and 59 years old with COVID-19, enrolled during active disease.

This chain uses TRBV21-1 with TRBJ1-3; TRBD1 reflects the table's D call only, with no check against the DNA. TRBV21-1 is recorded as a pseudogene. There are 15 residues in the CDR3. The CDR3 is CASRLNQGSGNTIYF. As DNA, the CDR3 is TGTGCCAGCAGACTAAACCAGGGATCTGGAAACACCATATATTTT.

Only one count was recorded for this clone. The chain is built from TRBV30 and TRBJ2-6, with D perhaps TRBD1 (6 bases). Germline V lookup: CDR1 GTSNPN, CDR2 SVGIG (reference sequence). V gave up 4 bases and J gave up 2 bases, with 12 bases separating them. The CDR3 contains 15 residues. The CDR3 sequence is CAWNTGSAGANVLTF. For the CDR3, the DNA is TGTGCCTGGAATACAGGGTCGGCTGGGGCCAACGTCCTGACTTTC.

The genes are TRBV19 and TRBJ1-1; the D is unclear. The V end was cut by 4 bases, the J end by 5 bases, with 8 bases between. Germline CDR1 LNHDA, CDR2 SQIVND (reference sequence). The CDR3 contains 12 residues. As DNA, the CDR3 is TGTGCCAGTAGTACCCCCCCAACTGAAGCTTTCTTT. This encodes CASSTPPTEAFF.

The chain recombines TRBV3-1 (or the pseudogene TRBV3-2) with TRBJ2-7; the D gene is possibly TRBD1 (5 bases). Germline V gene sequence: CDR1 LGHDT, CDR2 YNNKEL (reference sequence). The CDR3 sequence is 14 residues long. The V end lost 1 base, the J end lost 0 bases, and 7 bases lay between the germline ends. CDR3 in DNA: TGTGCCAGCAGCCAAGTTCAGGGCTCCTACGAGCAGTACTTC. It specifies CASSQVQGSYEQYF.

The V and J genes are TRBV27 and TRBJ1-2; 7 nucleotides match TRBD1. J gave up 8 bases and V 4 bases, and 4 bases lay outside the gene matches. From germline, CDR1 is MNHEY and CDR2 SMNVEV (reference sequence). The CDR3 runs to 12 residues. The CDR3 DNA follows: TGTGCCAGCAGTTCCCGACAGGGAGGCTACACCTTC. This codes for CASSSRQGGYTF.

The CDR3 region is CASAPAVSNTEAFF. CDR3 nucleotide sequence: TGTGCTAGTGCCCCAGCGGTTTCGAACACTGAAGCTTTCTTT. The chain joins TRBV12-5 to TRBJ1-1; D is unresolved. The CDR3 has 14 residues. The germline gives CDR1 LGHNT, CDR2 FRNRAP. Trimming pared 7 bases from V and 1 base from J, leaving 13 bases between.

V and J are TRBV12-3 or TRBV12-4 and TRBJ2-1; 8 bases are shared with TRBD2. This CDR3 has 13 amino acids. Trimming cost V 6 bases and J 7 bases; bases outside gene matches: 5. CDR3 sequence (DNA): TGTGCCAGCAGGCTAGCGGGTGGGAATGAGCAGTTCTTC. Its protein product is CASRLAGGNEQFF.

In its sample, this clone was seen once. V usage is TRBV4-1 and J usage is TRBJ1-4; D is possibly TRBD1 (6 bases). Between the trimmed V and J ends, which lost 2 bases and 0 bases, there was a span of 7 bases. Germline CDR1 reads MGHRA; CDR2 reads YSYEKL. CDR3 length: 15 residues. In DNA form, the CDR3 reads TGCGCCAGCAGCCAACACAGGGCAACTAATGAAAAACTGTTTTTT. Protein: CASSQHRATNEKLFF.

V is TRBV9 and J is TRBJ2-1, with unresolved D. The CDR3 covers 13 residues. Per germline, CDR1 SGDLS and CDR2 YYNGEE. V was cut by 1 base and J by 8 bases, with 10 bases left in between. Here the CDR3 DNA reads TGTGCCAGCAGCGTAAGCCCGTTCGATGAGCAGTTCTTC. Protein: CASSVSPFDEQFF.

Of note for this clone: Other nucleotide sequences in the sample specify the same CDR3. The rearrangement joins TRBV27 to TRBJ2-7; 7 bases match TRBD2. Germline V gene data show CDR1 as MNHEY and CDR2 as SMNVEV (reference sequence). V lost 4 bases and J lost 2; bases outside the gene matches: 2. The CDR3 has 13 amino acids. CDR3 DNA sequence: TGTGCCAGCAGTTCGGGGGGAGCCTACGAGCAGTACTTC. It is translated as CASSSGGAYEQYF.

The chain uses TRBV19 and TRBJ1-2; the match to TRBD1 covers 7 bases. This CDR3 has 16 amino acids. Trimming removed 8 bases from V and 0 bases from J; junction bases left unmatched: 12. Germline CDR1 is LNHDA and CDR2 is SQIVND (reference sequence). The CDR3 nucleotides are TGTGCCAGTCAAGAGACAGGGTATTTAGCTAACTATGGCTACACCTTC. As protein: CASQETGYLANYGYTF. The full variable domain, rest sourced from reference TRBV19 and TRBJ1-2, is DGGITQSPKYLFRKEGQNVTLSCEQNLNHDAMYWYRQDPGQGLRLIYYSQIVNDFQKGDIAEGYSVSREKKESFPLTVTSAQKNPTAFYLCASQETGYLANYGYTFGSGTRLTVV.

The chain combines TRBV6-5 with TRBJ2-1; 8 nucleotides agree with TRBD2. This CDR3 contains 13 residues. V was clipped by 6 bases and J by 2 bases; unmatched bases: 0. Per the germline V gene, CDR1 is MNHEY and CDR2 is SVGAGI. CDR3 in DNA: TGTGCCAGCAGGACTAGCGCCTACAATGAGCAGTTCTTC. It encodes CASRTSAYNEQFF.

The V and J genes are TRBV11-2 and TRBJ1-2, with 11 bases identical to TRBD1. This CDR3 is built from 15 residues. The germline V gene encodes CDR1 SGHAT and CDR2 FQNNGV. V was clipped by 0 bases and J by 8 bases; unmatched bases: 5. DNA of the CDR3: TGTGCCAGCAGCTTAGATGGACAGGGGGCCTGGGGCTACACCTTC. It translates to CASSLDGQGAWGYTF.

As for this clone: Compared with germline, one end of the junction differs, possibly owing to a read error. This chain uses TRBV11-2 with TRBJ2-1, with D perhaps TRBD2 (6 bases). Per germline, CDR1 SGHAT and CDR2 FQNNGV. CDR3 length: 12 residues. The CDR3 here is CASSSDRRRALF. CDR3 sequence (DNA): TGTGCCAGCAGCTCAGACCGCCGGAGGGCCCTCTTC.

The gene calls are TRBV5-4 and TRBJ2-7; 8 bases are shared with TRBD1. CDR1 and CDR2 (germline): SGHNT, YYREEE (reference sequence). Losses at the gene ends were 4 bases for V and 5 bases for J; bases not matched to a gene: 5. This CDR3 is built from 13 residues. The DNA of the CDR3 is TGTGCCAGCAGCCTGGGACAGGCCCACGAGCAGTACTTC. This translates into CASSLGQAHEQYF.

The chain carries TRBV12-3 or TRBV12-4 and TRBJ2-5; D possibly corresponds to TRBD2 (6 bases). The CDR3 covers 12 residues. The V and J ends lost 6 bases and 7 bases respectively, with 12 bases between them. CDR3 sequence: CASRTSLGTQYF. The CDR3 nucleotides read TGTGCCAGCAGGACTAGTCTAGGGACCCAGTACTTC.

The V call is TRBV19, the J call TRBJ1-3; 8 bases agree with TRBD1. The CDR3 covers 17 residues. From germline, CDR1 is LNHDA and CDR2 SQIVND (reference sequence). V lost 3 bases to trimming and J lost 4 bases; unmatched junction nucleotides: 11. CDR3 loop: CASSMPSQGAAGNTIYF. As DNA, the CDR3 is TGTGCCAGTAGTATGCCCTCTCAGGGGGCAGCGGGAAACACCATATATTTT.

CDR3 nucleotide sequence: TGTGCCAGCAGCTTGGACCCTGAGGACTATGGCTACACCTTC. This encodes CASSLDPEDYGYTF. The rearrangement joins TRBV5-4 to TRBJ1-2; D unclear. The ends were cut back, 0 bases at V and 3 bases at J, with 9 bases in the middle. Germline CDR1 is SGHNT and CDR2 is YYREEE (reference sequence). The CDR3 spans 14 residues. Together with reference TRBV5-4 and TRBJ1-2, the CDR3 gives the full variable domain: ETGVTQSPTHLIKTRGQQVTLRCSSQSGHNTVSWYQQALGQGPQFIFQYYREEENGRGNFPPRFSGLQFPNYSSELNVNALELDDSALYLCASSLDPEDYGYTFGSGTRLTVV.